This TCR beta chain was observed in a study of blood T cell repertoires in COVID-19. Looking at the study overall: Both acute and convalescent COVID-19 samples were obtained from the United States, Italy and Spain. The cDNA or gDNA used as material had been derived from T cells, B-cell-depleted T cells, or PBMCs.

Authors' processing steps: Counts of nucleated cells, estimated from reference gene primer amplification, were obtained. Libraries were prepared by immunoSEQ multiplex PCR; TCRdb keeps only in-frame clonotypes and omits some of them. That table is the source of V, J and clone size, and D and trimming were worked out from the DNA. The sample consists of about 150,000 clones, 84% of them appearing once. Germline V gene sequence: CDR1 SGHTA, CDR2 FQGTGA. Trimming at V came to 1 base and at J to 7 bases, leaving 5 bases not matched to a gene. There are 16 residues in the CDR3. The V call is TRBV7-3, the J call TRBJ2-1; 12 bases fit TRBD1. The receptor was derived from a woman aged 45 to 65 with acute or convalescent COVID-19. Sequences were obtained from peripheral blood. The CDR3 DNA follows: TGTGCCAGCAGCTTAATGGGGGACAGGGGGCGAAATGAGCAGTTCTTC. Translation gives CASSLMGDRGRNEQFF.